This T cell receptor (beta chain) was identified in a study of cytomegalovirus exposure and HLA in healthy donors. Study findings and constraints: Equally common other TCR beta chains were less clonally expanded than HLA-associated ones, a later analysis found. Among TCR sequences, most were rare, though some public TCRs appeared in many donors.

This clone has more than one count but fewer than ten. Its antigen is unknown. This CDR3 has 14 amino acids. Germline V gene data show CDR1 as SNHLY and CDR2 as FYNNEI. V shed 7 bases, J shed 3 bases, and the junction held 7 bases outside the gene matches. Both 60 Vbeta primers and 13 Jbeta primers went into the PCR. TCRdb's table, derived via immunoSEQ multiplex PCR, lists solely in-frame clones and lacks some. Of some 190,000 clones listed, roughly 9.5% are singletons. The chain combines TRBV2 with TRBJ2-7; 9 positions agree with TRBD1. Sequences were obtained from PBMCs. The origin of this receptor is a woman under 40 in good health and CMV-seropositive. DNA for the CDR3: TGTGCCAGCACTCTAGACAGGGGGGACTACGAGCAGTACTTC. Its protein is CASTLDRGDYEQYF.